The rows below give T cell receptor beta chains drawn from one sample of a study of OX40 agonist ivuxolimab in advanced cancers. Method: immunoSEQ multiplex PCR; TCRdb's copy keeps in-frame clones and lacks some. The data contain about 71,000 clones, 84% of them singletons. The sample consisted of CD4+ or CD8+ T cells sorted from blood, taken in a trial of the OX40 agonist ivuxolimab. These receptors came from an adult with an advanced solid tumor such as melanoma, head and neck, liver or kidney cancer. CDR3s include the opening cysteine and the closing phenylalanine or tryptophan. A D gene is named only where the DNA matches it firmly. Not every row has a clone size; where given, it reads once, few, many or a size class.

j_gene: TRBJ2-6
v_gene: TRBV19
abundance: -
d_gene: -
CDR3aa: CASMGTSGANVLTF
CDR3nt: TGTGCCAGTATGGGGACCTCTGGGGCCAACGTCCTGACTTTC

j_gene: TRBJ1-2
v_gene: TRBV6-6
abundance: -
d_gene: -
CDR3aa: CASSYAGNNYGYTF
CDR3nt: TGTGCCAGCAGTTACGCAGGGAATAACTATGGCTACACCTTC

j_gene: TRBJ1-1
v_gene: TRBV19
abundance: -
d_gene: TRBD1
CDR3aa: CASAPGDRGNTEAFF
CDR3nt: TGTGCCAGTGCCCCCGGTGACAGGGGGAACACTGAAGCTTTCTTT

j_gene: TRBJ2-5
v_gene: TRBV15
abundance: -
d_gene: -
CDR3aa: CATSRGDRQETQYF
CDR3nt: TGTGCCACCAGCAGAGGAGACAGACAAGAGACCCAGTACTTC

j_gene: TRBJ1-3
v_gene: TRBV18
abundance: -
d_gene: -
CDR3aa: CASSPTLPGSTSSGNTIYF
CDR3nt: TGTGCCAGCTCACCAACCCTGCCAGGGAGCACTTCCTCTGGAAACACCATATATTTT

j_gene: TRBJ1-1
v_gene: TRBV5-1
abundance: -
d_gene: -
CDR3aa: CASSHNAGNTEAFF
CDR3nt: TGCGCCAGCAGCCACAACGCGGGGAACACTGAAGCTTTCTTT

j_gene: TRBJ1-5
v_gene: TRBV6-1
abundance: once
d_gene: -
CDR3aa: CASSEDLTGISNQPQHF
CDR3nt: TGTGCCAGCAGTGAAGACCTAACAGGTATTTCTAATCAGCCCCAGCATTTT

j_gene: TRBJ2-7
v_gene: TRBV11-2
abundance: -
d_gene: -
CDR3aa: CASSQSRQEKQYF
CDR3nt: TGTGCCAGCAGCCAATCCAGACAGGAAAAGCAGTACTTC

j_gene: TRBJ2-7
v_gene: TRBV5-6
abundance: once
d_gene: TRBD1
CDR3aa: CASSLKRGELGTGRSEQYF
CDR3nt: TGTGCCAGCAGCTTGAAGCGGGGCGAGCTAGGGACAGGGAGAAGCGAGCAGTACTTC

j_gene: TRBJ1-2
v_gene: TRBV5-4
abundance: -
d_gene: -
CDR3aa: CASSPLGTGNYGYTF
CDR3nt: TGTGCCAGCAGCCCCTTAGGGACGGGAAACTATGGCTACACCTTC

j_gene: TRBJ2-1
v_gene: TRBV28
abundance: -
d_gene: -
CDR3aa: CASSPGTLIDGEQFF
CDR3nt: TGTGCCAGCAGCCCCGGGACTCTGATTGACGGTGAGCAGTTCTTC

j_gene: TRBJ2-1
v_gene: TRBV15
abundance: -
d_gene: -
CDR3aa: CATSKVSGNEQFF
CDR3nt: TGTGCCACCAGCAAGGTTTCGGGCAATGAGCAGTTCTTC

j_gene: TRBJ1-5
v_gene: TRBV18
abundance: -
d_gene: -
CDR3aa: CASSPAGDQPQHF
CDR3nt: TGTGCCAGCTCCCCGGCGGGGGATCAGCCCCAGCATTTT

j_gene: TRBJ2-2
v_gene: TRBV15
abundance: -
d_gene: TRBD1
CDR3aa: CATSRVHKGARNTGELFF
CDR3nt: TGTGCCACCAGCAGAGTGCATAAGGGGGCGCGGAACACCGGGGAGCTGTTTTTT

j_gene: TRBJ1-1
v_gene: TRBV9
abundance: -
d_gene: TRBD1
CDR3aa: CASSGTGPNTEAFF
CDR3nt: TGTGCCAGCAGCGGGACAGGGCCGAACACTGAAGCTTTCTTT

j_gene: TRBJ2-5
v_gene: TRBV4-1
abundance: -
d_gene: -
CDR3aa: CASSPGSRERQETQYF
CDR3nt: TGCGCCAGCAGCCCGGGTTCCAGGGAACGTCAAGAGACCCAGTACTTC

j_gene: TRBJ2-7
v_gene: TRBV11-2
abundance: -
d_gene: TRBD1
CDR3aa: CASSWGGQGGSEQYF
CDR3nt: TGTGCCAGCAGCTGGGGGGGACAGGGTGGTTCCGAGCAGTACTTC

j_gene: TRBJ2-3
v_gene: TRBV9
abundance: -
d_gene: TRBD2
CDR3aa: CASSPGTSLTDTQYF
CDR3nt: TGTGCCAGCAGCCCAGGGACTAGCCTCACAGATACGCAGTATTTT

j_gene: TRBJ1-5
v_gene: TRBV6-1
abundance: -
d_gene: -
CDR3aa: CAGAAESNQPQHF
CDR3nt: TGTGCCGGGGCGGCCGAAAGCAATCAGCCCCAGCATTTT

j_gene: TRBJ2-2
v_gene: TRBV6-5
abundance: once
d_gene: -
CDR3aa: CASSRIDSNTGELFF
CDR3nt: TGTGCCAGCAGTAGGATCGACTCGAACACCGGGGAGCTGTTTTTT

j_gene: TRBJ1-2
v_gene: TRBV6-5
abundance: once
d_gene: -
CDR3aa: CATLADSNYGYTF
CDR3nt: TGTGCCACCCTCGCTGACAGTAACTATGGCTACACCTTC

j_gene: TRBJ2-3
v_gene: TRBV7-8
abundance: -
d_gene: -
CDR3aa: CASSWGSVSSRRPDTQYF
CDR3nt: TGTGCCAGCAGCTGGGGATCGGTTTCTTCGCGTAGGCCGGATACGCAGTATTTT

j_gene: TRBJ1-2
v_gene: TRBV6-6
abundance: -
d_gene: -
CDR3aa: CASSHTDNYGYTF
CDR3nt: TGTGCCAGCAGTCATACAGATAACTATGGCTACACCTTC

j_gene: TRBJ1-1
v_gene: TRBV18
abundance: -
d_gene: -
CDR3aa: CASSPGRIEAFF
CDR3nt: TGTGCCAGCTCCCCGGGCCGGATTGAAGCTTTCTTT

j_gene: TRBJ2-3
v_gene: TRBV11-3
abundance: once
d_gene: -
CDR3aa: CASSLGGTTDTQYF
CDR3nt: TGTGCCAGCAGCTTGGGGGGCACCACAGATACGCAGTATTTT

j_gene: TRBJ2-7
v_gene: TRBV10-3
abundance: -
d_gene: TRBD2
CDR3aa: CAIARGEEAYEQYF
CDR3nt: TGTGCCATCGCCCGGGGGGAAGAGGCCTACGAGCAGTACTTC

j_gene: TRBJ2-3
v_gene: TRBV28
abundance: -
d_gene: -
CDR3aa: CASSPALSPRVYTQYF
CDR3nt: TGTGCCAGCAGCCCCGCGTTGAGCCCCCGAGTGTATACGCAGTATTTT

j_gene: TRBJ2-5
v_gene: TRBV29-1
abundance: -
d_gene: TRBD2
CDR3aa: CSVAQGLAEAAETQYF
CDR3nt: TGCAGCGTTGCACAGGGACTAGCGGAAGCAGCGGAGACCCAGTACTTC

j_gene: TRBJ1-3
v_gene: TRBV5-1
abundance: -
d_gene: -
CDR3aa: CASSLVVGNSGNTIYF
CDR3nt: TGCGCCAGCAGCTTGGTAGTTGGCAACTCTGGAAACACCATATATTTT

j_gene: TRBJ2-3
v_gene: TRBV5-1
abundance: -
d_gene: TRBD2
CDR3aa: CASSLLGTSGRAYDTQYF
CDR3nt: TGCGCCAGCAGCTTGCTGGGGACTAGCGGGAGGGCCTACGATACGCAGTATTTT

j_gene: TRBJ2-1
v_gene: TRBV10-3
abundance: -
d_gene: TRBD2
CDR3aa: CAISKTSGDRNEQFF
CDR3nt: TGTGCCATCAGTAAGACTAGCGGGGATCGGAATGAGCAGTTCTTC

j_gene: TRBJ2-1
v_gene: TRBV2
abundance: -
d_gene: -
CDR3aa: CASSIDYNEQFF
CDR3nt: TGTGCCAGCAGTATCGACTACAATGAGCAGTTCTTC

j_gene: TRBJ2-1
v_gene: TRBV5-1
abundance: -
d_gene: TRBD2
CDR3aa: CASSLGLAGNYNEQFF
CDR3nt: TGCGCCAGCAGCTTGGGACTAGCGGGGAACTACAATGAGCAGTTCTTC

j_gene: TRBJ2-7
v_gene: TRBV15
abundance: -
d_gene: TRBD2
CDR3aa: CATSRRVAGKYEQYF
CDR3nt: TGTGCCACCAGCAGGCGGGTAGCGGGAAAATACGAGCAGTACTTC

j_gene: TRBJ2-3
v_gene: TRBV11-2
abundance: -
d_gene: TRBD1
CDR3aa: CASSLYQGAIADTQYF
CDR3nt: TGTGCCAGCAGTTTATATCAGGGGGCAATAGCAGATACGCAGTATTTT

j_gene: TRBJ1-1
v_gene: TRBV21-1
abundance: once
d_gene: -
CDR3aa: CASSPIGTGGGGTEAFF
CDR3nt: TGTGCCAGCAGCCCTATCGGGACAGGGGGCGGGGGGACTGAAGCTTTCTTT

j_gene: TRBJ2-3
v_gene: TRBV5-1
abundance: -
d_gene: TRBD1
CDR3aa: CASSLASTGGQKDTQYF
CDR3nt: TGCGCCAGCAGCTTGGCGTCCACAGGGGGCCAAAAGGATACGCAGTATTTT

j_gene: TRBJ2-3
v_gene: TRBV5-1
abundance: -
d_gene: TRBD2
CDR3aa: CASSPSGTADTQYF
CDR3nt: TGCGCCAGCAGCCCTAGCGGGACCGCAGATACGCAGTATTTT

j_gene: TRBJ2-2
v_gene: TRBV6-5
abundance: few
d_gene: -
CDR3aa: CASWTVNTGELFF
CDR3nt: TGTGCCAGCTGGACAGTGAACACCGGGGAGCTGTTTTTT

j_gene: TRBJ1-3
v_gene: TRBV5-1
abundance: -
d_gene: -
CDR3aa: CASSLPGNGNTIYF
CDR3nt: TGCGCCAGCAGCTTGCCTGGGAATGGAAACACCATATATTTT

j_gene: TRBJ2-2
v_gene: TRBV18
abundance: -
d_gene: -
CDR3aa: CASSDQDTGELFF
CDR3nt: TGTGCCAGCTCAGACCAGGACACCGGGGAGCTGTTTTTT

j_gene: TRBJ1-2
v_gene: TRBV2
abundance: few
d_gene: -
CDR3aa: CASSGGDDYGYTF
CDR3nt: TGTGCCAGCAGCGGCGGGGATGACTATGGCTACACCTTC

j_gene: TRBJ1-5
v_gene: TRBV7-2
abundance: few
d_gene: -
CDR3aa: CASSLARGSFDSNQPQHF
CDR3nt: TGTGCCAGCAGCTTAGCCAGGGGCTCGTTCGATAGCAATCAGCCCCAGCATTTT

j_gene: TRBJ1-4
v_gene: TRBV7-2
abundance: -
d_gene: -
CDR3aa: CASSSIVLRQGLREKLFF
CDR3nt: TGTGCCAGCAGCTCAATCGTATTAAGGCAGGGGCTAAGGGAAAAACTGTTTTTT

j_gene: TRBJ1-2
v_gene: TRBV7-9
abundance: -
d_gene: -
CDR3aa: CASSRDRGYTF
CDR3nt: TGTGCCAGTAGCAGAGACCGTGGCTACACCTTC

j_gene: TRBJ2-7
v_gene: TRBV5-5
abundance: once
d_gene: TRBD2
CDR3aa: CASSRTSGSYEQYF
CDR3nt: TGTGCCAGCAGCAGGACTAGCGGGAGTTACGAGCAGTACTTC